Shown below are 14 T cell receptor beta chains from a single sample sequenced in a study of preoperative IRX-2 immunotherapy in early breast cancer. TCRdb's table, derived via immunoSEQ multiplex PCR, lists solely in-frame clones and lacks some. The sample yields about 19,000 clones, about 85% seen once. As for treatment: preoperative locoregional IRX-2 cytokine immunotherapy. This material consisted of lymph node tissue, taken after IRX-2 immunotherapy. The receptors shown here come from a human donor with breast cancer.

J is TRBJ2-5 and V is TRBV15; D not resolved. Trimming removed 4 bases from V and 4 bases from J, with 16 bases in between. Germline V CDR1 and CDR2: LNHNV, YYDKDF (reference sequence). This CDR3 is 15 amino acids long. The CDR3 DNA is TGTGCCACCAGCACGAGGACCCACTATTCAGAGACCCAGTACTTC. Translated: CATSTRTHYSETQYF.

The V and J genes are TRBV6-8 and TRBJ2-3; 8 bases are a match to TRBD2. The CDR3 sequence is 14 residues long. V lost 5 bases to trimming and J lost 1 base; unmatched junction nucleotides: 2. Germline CDR1 is MNHGY and CDR2 is SAAAGT. For the CDR3, the DNA is TGTGCCAGCAGTAGGCGGGGGGGCACAGATACGCAGTATTTT. This sequence encodes CASSRRGGTDTQYF.

As concerns this clone: The germline gene is not matched at one end of the junction; a read error may be the cause. The chain recombines TRBV27 with TRBJ2-1; weak D call: TRBD2 (5 bases). This CDR3 has 13 amino acids. Germline-derived CDR1 and CDR2 are MNHEY and SMNVEV (reference sequence). CDR3 in amino acids: CAISEVLGGEQFF. DNA of the CDR3: TGTGCCATCAGTGAGGTCCTAGGAGGTGAGCAGTTCTTC.

This chain links TRBV11-3 with TRBJ1-6, with 7 bases that match TRBD1. Losses at the gene ends were 5 bases for V and 10 bases for J; bases not matched to a gene: 8. Germline V lookup: CDR1 SGHNT, CDR2 YENEEA. The CDR3 covers 14 residues. The CDR3 sequence is CASSRRQGGSPLHF. The DNA of the CDR3 is TGTGCCAGCAGCCGCCGACAGGGCGGCTCACCCCTCCACTTT.

The V call is TRBV25-1, the J call TRBJ1-1, with D unresolved. The CDR3 is 14 residues long. Per germline, CDR1 MGHDK and CDR2 SYGVNS. Trimming removed 5 bases at V and 2 bases at J, with 12 bases between. CDR3 sequence: CASSTRTANTEAFF. CDR3 nucleotide sequence: TGTGCCAGCAGTACCCGGACGGCTAACACTGAAGCTTTCTTT.

This sequence joins TRBV6-8 and TRBJ2-1; the match to TRBD2 covers 8 bases. There are 14 residues in the CDR3. J was trimmed by 5 bases and V by 6 bases; bases with no gene match: 6. Germline V CDR1 and CDR2: MNHGY, SAAAGT. Here the CDR3 DNA reads TGTGCCAGCAGGGCCGGGACTAGGGACAATGAGCAGTTCTTC. Amino acid sequence: CASRAGTRDNEQFF.

This chain connects TRBV11-3 to TRBJ2-5; 11 nucleotides line up with TRBD2. Germline V lookup: CDR1 SGHNT, CDR2 YENEEA. The CDR3 spans 15 residues. The V segment lost 6 bases and the J segment 4 bases; nucleotides outside the gene matches: 7. The CDR3: CASSFSGGVGETQYF. The CDR3 coding sequence is TGTGCCAGCAGTTTTAGCGGGGGGGTTGGAGAGACCCAGTACTTC.

The V gene is TRBV5-1, the J gene TRBJ2-3; D possibly corresponds to TRBD2 (6 bases). With 7 bases removed from V and 3 bases from J, the gap between germline ends came to 18 bases. Germline CDR1 and CDR2: SGHRS and YFSETQ. The CDR3 is 15 residues long. CDR3: CASFTAAGGTDTQYF. CDR3 DNA sequence: TGCGCCAGCTTCACCGCAGCGGGCGGGACAGATACGCAGTATTTT.

This clone occurred a few times. The junction does not match germline at one end; this may be a read error. V and J are TRBV6-8 and TRBJ1-1; weak D call: TRBD1 (6 bases). Per the germline V gene, CDR1 is MNHGY and CDR2 is SAAAGT. This CDR3 comprises 14 residues. Here the CDR3 DNA reads TGTGCCATCAGTTCACAGGGAATGAACACTGAAGCTTTCTTT. As protein: CAISSQGMNTEAFF.

V is TRBV6-8 and J is TRBJ1-1; TRBD1 aligns across 8 bases. The CDR3 has 13 residues. Germline V gene data show CDR1 as MNHGY and CDR2 as SAAAGT. V lost 6 bases to trimming and J lost 5 bases; unmatched junction nucleotides: 5. The CDR3 loop is CASRRTGNTEAFF. Written as DNA, the CDR3 is TGTGCCAGCAGGAGGACAGGGAATACTGAAGCTTTCTTT.

The chain is built from TRBV18 and TRBJ2-3; 8 bases align to TRBD2. The trim removed 6 bases at V and 2 bases at J, leaving 7 bases unmatched. CDR1 is KGHSH and CDR2 is LQKENI in the germline V gene. The CDR3 loop spans 15 amino acids. CDR3: CASSPAGGVTDTQYF. DNA of the CDR3: TGTGCCAGCTCGCCTGCGGGAGGAGTCACAGATACGCAGTATTTT.

The rearrangement uses TRBV12-2 and TRBJ2-3; the D segment call TRBD2 is taken from the table without a DNA check. TRBV12-2 is shown as a pseudogene. This CDR3 region has 14 residues. The CDR3 region has the DNA TGTGCCAGTAAACTTGTGAGAGGCACAGATACGCAGTATTTT. This sequence encodes CASKLVRGTDTQYF.

The chain has TRBV28 and TRBJ2-1, with TRBD1 as a possible D gene (6 bases). Trimming removed 1 base from V and 5 bases from J, with 15 bases in between. Germline V gene lookup returns CDR1 MDHEN and CDR2 SYDVKM. The CDR3 extends over 16 amino acids. CDR3 nucleotide sequence: TGTGCCAGCAGTTTATTAGGGCAGGGGCTCCACAATGAGCAGTTCTTC. It yields the protein CASSLLGQGLHNEQFF.

V usage is TRBV11-3 and J usage is TRBJ2-3; 14 bases agree with TRBD2. This CDR3 region has 15 residues. Looked up from germline, CDR1 is SGHNT and CDR2 is YENEEA. The junction had 6 bases not matched to a gene; V was cut back by 5 bases and J by 8 bases. CDR3 nucleotides: TGTGCCAGCAGCCCAGGGACTAGCGGGGGCCTTACGCAGTATTTT. Its protein product is CASSPGTSGGLTQYF.